Listed below are T cell receptor beta chains from one sample, sequenced in a study of tumor and adjacent non-tumor tissue in lung cancer. TCRdb processed the multiplex PCR reads anew with MiXCR; each CDR3 protein has one entry. The data contain some 200,000 distinct CDR3 sequences, 71% of them singletons. The sequenced sample was lung tumor tissue. The receptors derive from a man aged 55 to 70 with non-small cell lung cancer. CDR3s include the opening cysteine and the closing phenylalanine or tryptophan. The D gene is left open where the match is weak. Only part of the rows carry a size: once, few, many, or a class if the clone is expanded.

d_gene | j_gene | abundance | v_gene | CDR3nt | CDR3aa
NA | TRBJ2-4 | NA | TRBV11-2 | TGTGCCAGCAGCAAGTTAGCGGTATCCTTAGCCAAAAACATTCAGTACTTC | CASSKLAVSLAKNIQYF
NA | TRBJ2-1 | NA | TRBV12-3/TRBV12-4 | TGTGCCAGCAGGTCTAGAGGGAGGACGGGCCAGTTCTTC | CASRSRGRTGQFF
NA | TRBJ2-5 | NA | TRBV7-9 | TGTGCCAGCAGAGGAGCGGAAGAGACCCAGTACTTC | CASRGAEETQYF
NA | TRBJ2-5 | NA | TRBV12-5 | TGTGCTAGTGTGCGAAACGTAGCGATCCAAGAGACCCAGTACTTC | CASVRNVAIQETQYF
NA | TRBJ2-5 | NA | TRBV11-1 | TGTGCCAGCAGCTTTACAGCGGGTGGAGAGACCAGGTACTTC | CASSFTAGGETRYF
NA | TRBJ2-7 | once | TRBV28 | TGTGCCAGCGCGGGCCAGGCGTACACCTACGAGCAGTACTTC | CASAGQAYTYEQYF
NA | TRBJ1-5 | NA | TRBV6-2/TRBV6-3 | TGTGCCACCAGTTACAAATCCTACAGGGTGTACAGCAATCAGCCCCAGCATTTT | CATSYKSYRVYSNQPQHF
NA | TRBJ1-5 | few | TRBV29-1 | TGCAGCGTTGGACAGGTGCTTAGCAATCAGCCCCAGCATTTT | CSVGQVLSNQPQHF
NA | TRBJ2-7 | once | TRBV11-2 | TGTGCCAGCAGTCCCCAGCTCCAGACCTCCTACGAGCAGTACTTC | CASSPQLQTSYEQYF
NA | TRBJ2-1 | NA | TRBV6-2/TRBV6-3 | TGTGCCAGCAGTTACTCCCCATACCGTACACTGAGCTCCTACAATGAGCAGTTCTTC | CASSYSPYRTLSSYNEQFF
TRBD1 | TRBJ2-5 | once | TRBV20-1 | TGCAATGCTAGTCGGACAGGGCAAGAGACCCAATACTTC | CNASRTGQETQYF
TRBD1 | TRBJ2-6 | few | TRBV5-1 | TGCGCCTCCACACCGGGACAGGGGGCTCCTGGGGCCAACGTCCTGACTTTC | CASTPGQGAPGANVLTF
NA | TRBJ2-3 | NA | TRBV6-1 | TGTACCAGCAGTGAAGCGCTTAGGGGGGAGCAGGTCGGTGCAGATACGCAGTATTTT | CTSSEALRGEQVGADTQYF
NA | TRBJ1-3 | NA | TRBV20-1 | TGCAGTGCTAGAGATTCCCAGACCTCTGGAAACACCATATATTTT | CSARDSQTSGNTIYF
TRBD2 | TRBJ2-6 | NA | TRBV5-1 | TGCGCCAGCAGCCCAGGACTAGCGGGAGAGGGGGTCAACGTCCTGACTTTC | CASSPGLAGEGVNVLTF
NA | TRBJ2-5 | many | TRBV7-9 | TGTGCCAGCAGCTTGGCAGGCCTCCAAGAGACCCAGTACTTC | CASSLAGLQETQYF
NA | TRBJ2-7 | NA | TRBV5-1 | TGTGCCAACAGCGCCAGCCTGGCGGACTACAAGCAGTACTTC | CANSASLADYKQYF
TRBD2 | TRBJ2-3 | NA | TRBV12-3/TRBV12-4 | TGTGCCAGCTCCCAGACTAGCGCTCGCACAGATACGCAGTATTTT | CASSQTSARTDTQYF
TRBD1 | TRBJ1-2 | NA | TRBV11-2 | TGTGCCAGCAACTTGGACAGGGGAAATGGCTACACCTTC | CASNLDRGNGYTF
TRBD2 | TRBJ2-3 | few | TRBV20-1 | TGCGGTGCCACTCCTAGCGGGAGGGCCTCAGATACGCAGTATTTT | CGATPSGRASDTQYF
NA | TRBJ2-3 | NA | TRBV20-1 | TGCAGTGTTAGAGATGCTGGAGGTCCGACAGATACGCAGTATTTT | CSVRDAGGPTDTQYF
NA | TRBJ1-2 | few | TRBV12-3/TRBV12-4 | TGTGCCAGCAGTTTCGTTTCCGGTTCTGGCTACACCTTC | CASSFVSGSGYTF
TRBD2 | TRBJ2-1 | NA | TRBV4-2 | TGTGCCAGCAGCCAAGCTGCGGCGGGAGGTACGTCCTACAATGAGCAGTTCTTC | CASSQAAAGGTSYNEQFF
NA | TRBJ2-7 | NA | TRBV11-2 | TGTGTCAGCATGCCAGGGGGAGGGACCTACGAGCAGTACTTC | CVSMPGGGTYEQYF
NA | TRBJ2-5 | once | TRBV5-6 | TGTGCCAGTAGCTTTCCCCCTCAAGAGACCCAGTACTTC | CASSFPPQETQYF
TRBD2 | TRBJ2-3 | NA | TRBV5-6 | TGTGCCAGCAGCTTAAGCGGGAGGGCCACAGATACGCAGTATTTT | CASSLSGRATDTQYF
NA | TRBJ2-6 | NA | TRBV11-2 | TGTGCCAACAGCTTAGTACCAAAGTACAGGCCCTCTGGGGCCAACGTCCTGACTTTC | CANSLVPKYRPSGANVLTF
TRBD2 | TRBJ2-1 | few | TRBV20-1 | TGCAGTGCTAGAGTACAGGGACTAGCGGGGGGGAGGGAGCAGTTCTTC | CSARVQGLAGGREQFF
NA | TRBJ1-6 | NA | TRBV11-2 | TGTGCCGACAGCTTAGAGAGTGGTAGTAATTCACCCCTCCACTTT | CADSLESGSNSPLHF
TRBD1 | TRBJ1-1 | once | TRBV11-3 | TGTGACAGCAGCAGGGGGACCACCGAAGCTTTCTTT | CDSSRGTTEAFF
TRBD1 | TRBJ2-3 | NA | TRBV20-1 | TGCAGTGCTAGAGGTCCGGGGACAGGGCAGACAGCTACACAGTATTTT | CSARGPGTGQTATQYF
NA | TRBJ1-6 | many | TRBV18 | TGTGCCAGCTCAGGGGGGACGCCCGCTTCCCTCCACTTT | CASSGGTPASLHF
NA | TRBJ1-1 | NA | TRBV11-2 | TGTTCCAGCAGCTTAGATGGGGGGAGGAACACTGAAGCTTTCTTT | CSSSLDGGRNTEAFF
NA | TRBJ2-3 | NA | TRBV5-1 | TGCGCCAGCAGTGAGCAAACCACAGATACGCAGTATTTT | CASSEQTTDTQYF
NA | TRBJ2-3 | NA | TRBV29-1 | TGCAGCGTCCAGGGAGCGGAACAAACAGATACGCAGTATTTC | CSVQGAEQTDTQYF
TRBD2 | TRBJ2-3 | NA | TRBV5-4 | TGTGCTAGCAGCTTGGTTCTAGCGGGGGGCATAGATACGCAGTATTTT | CASSLVLAGGIDTQYF
NA | TRBJ1-5 | NA | TRBV28 | TGTGCCAGCAGTTTCGGGGTGCGTCGCAATCAGCCCCAGCATTTT | CASSFGVRRNQPQHF
TRBD2 | TRBJ2-7 | many | TRBV11-3 | TGTGCCAGCAGCAACAGTTTAGGGACTAGCGGGATTACCGCCGCTGTGCAGTACTTC | CASSNSLGTSGITAAVQYF
NA | TRBJ2-5 | NA | TRBV29-1 | TGCAGCATGCTAGGGCCTACTCGAGAGACCCAGTACTTC | CSMLGPTRETQYF
NA | TRBJ2-7 | NA | TRBV7-8 | TGTGCCAGCAGCTCCCTAGGGGGGGTCTCCTACGAGCAGTACTTC | CASSSLGGVSYEQYF
TRBD1 | TRBJ2-7 | many | TRBV12-3/TRBV12-4 | TGTGCCAGCAGTTTAGGACAGGGGGCAGTTGAGCAGTACTTC | CASSLGQGAVEQYF
TRBD1 | TRBJ1-1 | NA | TRBV6-6 | TGTGCCAGCAGTTCAATGCGGACAGGACCGAACACTGAAGCTTTCTTT | CASSSMRTGPNTEAFF